These 24 T cell receptor beta chains originate from one sample sequenced in a study of blood T cell repertoires in COVID-19. Only in-frame clones appear in the TCRdb table, and some are missing; sequencing was by immunoSEQ multiplex PCR. The sample contains around 86,000 clones, more than 70% of which appear only once. Sequenced material: peripheral blood. The receptors derive from a human donor with acute or convalescent COVID-19. The donor label of this sample is uncertain.

This clone was seen a single time. The chain carries TRBV2 and TRBJ1-1, with D unresolved. Trimming took 6 bases from V and 11 from J, leaving 16 bases between them. The length of the CDR3 is 12 residues. CDR1 and CDR2 (germline): SNHLY, FYNNEI. The CDR3 region has the DNA TGTGCCAGCAGGAGGGAGGGTTTGGGGGCTTTCTTT. It translates to CASRREGLGAFF.

The chain has TRBV18 and TRBJ2-5; D might be TRBD2 (5 bases). The length of the CDR3 is 14 residues. Trimming took off 1 base at V and 2 bases at J, with 8 bases between the two ends. Per germline, CDR1 KGHSH and CDR2 LQKENI. CDR3 DNA sequence: TGTGCCAGCTCACCACAGGACTTTCAAGAGACCCAGTACTTC. Translated: CASSPQDFQETQYF.

This chain connects TRBV5-4 to TRBJ2-2, with D possibly being TRBD1 (7 bases). V lost 3 bases and J 5 bases, leaving 11 bases between the germline ends. This CDR3 is built from 14 residues. Looked up from germline, CDR1 is SGHNT and CDR2 is YYREEE (reference sequence). The CDR3 protein is CASSSTGRTGELFF. CDR3 sequence (DNA): TGTGCCAGCAGCTCGACAGGGAGGACCGGGGAGCTGTTTTTT.

This clone was seen just once. The chain recombines TRBV7-9 with TRBJ1-2; possibly TRBD1 for D (6 bases). The CDR3 loop spans 17 amino acids. Germline V CDR1 and CDR2: SEHNR, FQNEAQ (reference sequence). The V end lost 5 bases, the J end lost 7 bases, and 26 bases lay between the germline ends. CDR3 sequence (DNA): TGTGCCAGCAGCCCCCTGGCCGGGACATCCCATAGGGGTGGCTACACCTTC. Its translation: CASSPLAGTSHRGGYTF. Combining the CDR3 with reference TRBV7-9 and TRBJ1-2 gives the whole variable domain DTGVSQNPRHKITKRGQNVTFRCDPISEHNRLYWYRQTLGQGPEFLTYFQNEAQLEKSRLLSDRFSAERPKGSFSTLEIQRTEQGDSAMYLCASSPLAGTSHRGGYTFGSGTRLTVV.

This clone has a single count. V and J are TRBV6-1 and TRBJ1-6; D gene ambiguous. The length of the CDR3 is 13 residues. V was clipped by 6 bases and J by 10 bases, with 13 bases between them. Germline values: CDR1 MNHNS, CDR2 SASEGT. CDR3 residues: CASSWGVGSPLHF. DNA of the CDR3: TGTGCCAGCAGCTGGGGAGTTGGATCACCCCTCCACTTT.

DNA of the CDR3: TGTGCCAGCAGTATTACTAGCGGGGGGGCGGCCGAGCAGTACTTC. Translation gives CASSITSGGAAEQYF. The V and J genes are TRBV28 and TRBJ2-7; 13 bases line up with TRBD2. The germline gives CDR1 MDHEN, CDR2 SYDVKM. The V segment lost 5 bases and the J segment 6 bases; nucleotides outside the gene matches: 7. The CDR3 runs to 15 residues. The variable domain in full, with the rest retrieved from reference TRBV28 and TRBJ2-7, is DVKVTQSSRYLVKRTGEKVFLECVQDMDHENMFWYRQDPGLGLRLIYFSYDVKMKEKGDIPEGYSVSREKKERFSLILESASTNQTSMYLCASSITSGGAAEQYFGPGTRLTVT.

The V call is TRBV28, the J call TRBJ2-3; 7 bases fit TRBD1. V dropped 5 bases and J dropped 2; count of bases not matched to a gene: 4. The CDR3 has 14 residues. The germline V gene has CDR1 MDHEN and CDR2 SYDVKM. In DNA, the CDR3 is TGTGCCAGCAGTCCGGGACAGCCCACAGATACGCAGTATTTT. This sequence encodes CASSPGQPTDTQYF.

In its sample, this clone was seen once. The rearrangement joins TRBV30 to TRBJ1-1; perhaps TRBD1 as D (5 bases). This CDR3 is 13 amino acids long. With 5 bases removed from V and 2 bases from J, the gap between germline ends came to 12 bases. Germline V gives CDR1 GTSNPN, CDR2 SVGIG (reference sequence). This chain's CDR3 is CAWGRQGNTEAFF. As DNA, the CDR3 is TGTGCCTGGGGGCGGCAGGGAAACACTGAAGCTTTCTTT.

The gene calls are TRBV14 and TRBJ1-4, with 7 bases fitting TRBD1. Germline V lookup: CDR1 SGHDN, CDR2 FVKESK. The CDR3 covers 15 residues. V trimming: 4 bases; J trimming: 5 bases; junction bases outside the gene matches: 7. CDR3 nucleotide sequence: TGTGCCAGCAGCCGAGACAGGGTGGGGAATGAAAAACTGTTTTTT. It encodes CASSRDRVGNEKLFF.

The chain carries TRBV2 and TRBJ2-7, with a tentative D call TRBD2 (6 bases). The CDR3 sequence is 15 residues long. From germline, CDR1 is SNHLY and CDR2 FYNNEI. V was trimmed by 7 bases and J by 2 bases, leaving 18 bases between them. CDR3 in DNA: TGTGCCAGCAAACCCAGGCAGGGAGGCCCCTACGAGCAGTACTTC. Translated, it gives CASKPRQGGPYEQYF.

This sequence joins TRBV2 and TRBJ1-1, with 8 bases lining up with TRBD1. The CDR3 totals 14 residues. Germline-derived CDR1 and CDR2 are SNHLY and FYNNEI. J gave up 1 base and V 6 bases, and 4 bases lay outside the gene matches. CDR3 sequence reads: CASRLGQANTEAFF. CDR3 nucleotides: TGTGCCAGCAGATTGGGACAGGCGAACACTGAAGCTTTCTTT.

The DNA of the CDR3 is TGTGCCAGCAGCTACAGGGGTGGCGAGCAGTACTTC. This codes for CASSYRGGEQYF. The chain carries TRBV28 and TRBJ2-7; 7 positions match TRBD1. CDR3 length: 12 residues. Trimming removed 6 bases from V and 6 bases from J; junction bases left unmatched: 5. The germline V gene has CDR1 MDHEN and CDR2 SYDVKM.

The rearrangement uses TRBV14 and TRBJ1-1; 9 bases are a match to TRBD1. Trimming cost V 0 bases and J 8 bases; bases outside gene matches: 13. CDR1 and CDR2 (germline): SGHDN, FVKESK. This CDR3 region has 17 residues. CDR3 nucleotides: TGTGCCAGCAGCCAAGATCCCTATCGGACAGGGGAGGTGGAAGCTTTCTTT. Amino acid sequence: CASSQDPYRTGEVEAFF.

The CDR3 DNA sequence: TGTGCCATCAGCCTAGGGGGCGCGGACACTGAAGCTTTCTTT. The encoded protein is CAISLGGADTEAFF. V is TRBV10-3 and J is TRBJ1-1; 7 bases fit TRBD1. The CDR3 is made up of 14 amino acids. Germline trimming cut 6 bases from V and 3 bases from J; bases unmatched to any gene: 7. The germline V gene has CDR1 ENHRY and CDR2 SYGVKD.

In this sample, this clone turned up once. The rearrangement links TRBV9 to TRBJ1-6; 8 bases are a match to TRBD1. The germline gives CDR1 SGDLS, CDR2 YYNGEE. With 1 base clipped from V and 10 bases from J, the junction kept 7 bases outside the gene matches. The CDR3 extends over 15 amino acids. The CDR3 bases are TGTGCCAGCAGCGTACAGGGGGCGCAAGGATCACCCCTCCACTTT. Translating gives CASSVQGAQGSPLHF.

CDR3 sequence (DNA): TGTGCCAGCAGACCGGACAGGGGAGAAAATCAGCCCCAGCATTTT. Translated: CASRPDRGENQPQHF. The V and J genes are TRBV7-8 and TRBJ1-5; 9 nucleotides line up with TRBD1. Germline CDR1 and CDR2: SGHVS and FQNEAQ. With V trimmed by 6 bases and J by 4 bases, 7 bases remained unmatched. The CDR3 covers 15 residues.

The chain couples TRBV19 to TRBJ1-2; no reliable D call. Deletions cut 9 bases from V and 4 bases from J, with 18 bases between. The CDR3 length is 14 residues. Germline lookup yields CDR1 LNHDA and CDR2 SQIVND (reference sequence). CDR3 amino acids: CASHPNSPLYGYTF. CDR3 DNA sequence: TGTGCCAGCCATCCCAACTCTCCCCTCTATGGCTACACCTTC.

A single count supports this clone. The gene calls are TRBV10-3 and TRBJ1-2; 12 nucleotides line up with TRBD1. The CDR3 has 16 residues. The junction had 3 bases not matched to a gene; V was cut back by 0 bases and J by 4 bases. Germline V gene data show CDR1 as ENHRY and CDR2 as SYGVKD. In nucleotides, the CDR3 is TGTGCCATCAGTGAGTCGGGGACAGGGGGCGGCTATGGCTACACCTTC. Translated, it gives CAISESGTGGGYGYTF.

The chain uses TRBV7-3 and TRBJ2-3; 8 bases align to TRBD2. The CDR3 is 14 residues long. From germline, CDR1 is SGHTA and CDR2 FQGTGA. V was clipped by 9 bases and J by 0 bases; unmatched bases: 5. Here the CDR3 DNA reads TGTGCCAGTGCGGGGGGTCCTAGCACAGATACGCAGTATTTT. This codes for CASAGGPSTDTQYF.

The chain carries TRBV15 and TRBJ1-6; D is ambiguous. Germline assignment: CDR1 LNHNV and CDR2 YYDKDF (reference sequence). Between the trimmed V and J ends, which lost 1 base and 8 bases, there was a span of 9 bases. The CDR3 sequence is 14 residues long. The CDR3 spells CATSRANGDSPLHF. In DNA, the CDR3 is TGTGCCACCAGCAGAGCCAACGGGGATTCACCCCTCCACTTT.

The sample holds a few counts of this clone. The chain combines TRBV7-8 with TRBJ1-3, with 9 bases fitting TRBD1. Trimming took 5 bases from V and 3 from J; bases not matched to a gene: 17. CDR3 size: 19 residues. The V gene's germline CDR1 is SGHVS and CDR2 FQNEAQ. DNA of the CDR3: TGTGCCAGCAGCCCTGGGGGTAGAGGACAGGGGAGAGTTGGAAACACCATATATTTT. Translated: CASSPGGRGQGRVGNTIYF.

The chain is built from TRBV9 and TRBJ2-2; TRBD1 is a possible D gene (5 bases). V shed 3 bases and J shed 7 bases, with 13 bases lying between them. CDR1 is SGDLS, CDR2 YYNGEE, per germline. The CDR3 is 14 amino acids. CDR3 sequence: CASSARTSHGELFF. CDR3 coding DNA: TGTGCCAGCAGCGCCCGGACAAGTCACGGGGAGCTGTTTTTT.

The rearrangement joins TRBV10-2 to TRBJ2-1; D call uncertain. This CDR3 comprises 13 residues. The V gene's germline CDR1 is WSHSY and CDR2 SAAADI. V lost 3 bases to trimming and J lost 7 bases, with 10 bases between them. CDR3 DNA: TGCGCCAGCAGTGAAGAGGCACGGAATGAGCAGTTCTTC. Its translation: CASSEEARNEQFF.

The CDR3 spells CATRDSNTEAFF. CDR3 bases: TGTGCCACTCGGGACTCAAACACTGAAGCTTTCTTT. The chain joins TRBV6-5 to TRBJ1-1; D is perhaps TRBD1 (5 bases). The V end lost 10 bases, the J end lost 2 bases, and 11 bases lay between the germline ends. Germline CDR1 MNHEY, CDR2 SVGAGI. This CDR3 spans 12 amino acids.